Sequencing of this T cell receptor beta chain was carried out in a study of blood T cell repertoires in COVID-19. Across the study: The origin of the acute and convalescent COVID-19 samples was the United States, Italy and Spain.

The assay was immunoSEQ multiplex PCR, and TCRdb's table has in-frame clones only and misses some. Of 150,000 or so clones listed, around 84% are singletons. Sequencing input: peripheral blood. This TCR derives from a human donor in a cohort sampled during active COVID-19.

CDR3 nucleotide sequence: TGTGCCAGCAGTCCGGGGATAGGTGAAAAACTGTTTTTT. Its protein product is CASSPGIGEKLFF. This chain connects TRBV6-5 to TRBJ1-4; D is undetermined. The CDR3 is 13 residues long. CDR1 is MNHEY and CDR2 is SVGAGI in the germline V gene. The ends were cut back, 5 bases at V and 7 bases at J, with 11 bases in the middle.